This T cell receptor beta chain comes out of a study of T cell responses to AZD1222 COVID-19 vaccine. Study-level results: The donor group comprised mostly white British people and more females; the analysis possibly underestimated clonal diversity.

CDR1 is ENHRY and CDR2 is SYGVKD in the germline V gene. J lost 4 bases, V lost 2 bases, and 3 bases had no gene match. This CDR3 is 15 amino acids long. With regard to this clone: What it recognizes is unknown.

Generated by immunoSEQ multiplex PCR, the TCRdb table keeps only in-frame clones and is missing some. The sample lists some 180,000 clones, about nine tenths occurring once. The receptor comes from an adult who received the AZD1222 COVID-19 vaccine. This specimen consisted of peripheral blood, obtained 28 days after the second AZD1222 dose. This chain joins TRBV10-3 and TRBJ1-4; 8 bases line up with TRBD1. This chain's CDR3 is CAISEQTGDNEKLFF. The DNA for the CDR3 is TGTGCCATCAGTGAGCAGACAGGGGATAATGAAAAACTGTTTTTT.